This TCR beta chain appears in the sequencing data of a study of CD8 T cells in Susac syndrome. Reverse transcription used about 0.45 to 1 ug RNA and random hexamers. Multiplex PCR with immunoSEQ amplified the TCR beta CDR3 across 54 Vbeta and 13 Jbeta. TCRdb used MiXCR to reprocess the immunoSEQ multiplex PCR reads, holding one entry per CDR3 protein. The table has 150,000 to 200,000 distinct CDR3 sequences, about 92% seen once. TCR beta from blood CD8+ and CD4+ T cells was sequenced. CDR3 length: 16 residues. Germline values: CDR1 SGHRS, CDR2 YFSETQ. V lost 4 bases to trimming and J lost 0 bases, with 17 bases between them.

Sequences were obtained from CD4+ T cells from PBMCs. The sequence was collected from a human donor in good health. The J gene is TRBJ2-7, the V gene TRBV5-1, with D perhaps matching TRBD1 (6 bases). The DNA for the CDR3 is TGCGCCAGCAGCAGCAGTCCCGGGACATTCTCCTACGAGCAGTACTTC. Its translation: CASSSSPGTFSYEQYF.